A single sample gave rise to the 12 T cell receptor beta chains below, sequenced in a study of blood T cell repertoires in COVID-19. Clones were sequenced by immunoSEQ multiplex PCR, and TCRdb holds only the in-frame ones, with some missing. The sample contains 250,000 to 300,000 clones, roughly 89% of which appear only once. The sample was peripheral blood. These receptor sequences come from a woman aged 40 to 50 who had recovered from COVID-19.

This CDR3 is CASSLDMSGANVLTF. Here the CDR3 DNA reads TGTGCCAGCAGCTTAGATATGTCTGGGGCCAACGTCCTGACTTTC. V gene TRBV11-2 combines with J gene TRBJ2-6; D remains unclear. The CDR3 contains 15 residues. Germline V CDR1 and CDR2: SGHAT, FQNNGV. V lost 0 bases and J lost 1, with 4 bases in between.

V and J are TRBV29-1 and TRBJ1-2; tentative D call: TRBD1 (5 bases). Germline values: CDR1 SQVTM, CDR2 ANQGSEA. The CDR3 contains 12 residues. Trimming pared 6 bases from V and 5 bases from J, leaving 13 bases between. As DNA, the CDR3 is TGCAGCGTGGTTGGTAGGGGATATGGCTACACCTTC. This gives the protein CSVVGRGYGYTF.

This clone was observed a single time. V and J are TRBV27 and TRBJ2-2; maybe TRBD1 (6 bases). The CDR3 length is 16 residues. Germline-derived CDR1 and CDR2 are MNHEY and SMNVEV (reference sequence). Trimming stripped 1 base from V and 5 bases from J, with 14 bases between. DNA for the CDR3: TGTGCCAGCAGTTTATGGGTGGGGGCAGGGACCGGGGAGCTGTTTTTT. Protein: CASSLWVGAGTGELFF.

For the CDR3, the DNA is TGCGCCAGCAGCTCGACCAGGCCCTCGAACACTGAAGCTTTCTTT. Its translation: CASSSTRPSNTEAFF. This chain links TRBV5-1 with TRBJ1-1; D ambiguous. This CDR3 contains 15 residues. V was trimmed by 3 bases and J by 1 base, leaving 13 bases between them. The germline gives CDR1 SGHRS, CDR2 YFSETQ.

This clone has only one observation. V gene TRBV30 combines with J gene TRBJ2-7, with D possibly being TRBD2 (6 bases). This CDR3 spans 13 amino acids. V gave up 4 bases and J gave up 7 bases, with 17 bases separating them. Germline CDR1 and CDR2: GTSNPN and SVGIG (reference sequence). CDR3: CAWNVAGSLEQYV. The CDR3 DNA reads as TGTGCCTGGAACGTGGCGGGATCCTTGGAGCAGTACGTC.

V and J are TRBV6-2 or TRBV6-3 and TRBJ1-1; D uncertain. Germline assignment: CDR1 MNHEY and CDR2 SVGEGT. V was pared by 6 bases and J by 10 bases, with 15 bases between. This CDR3 has 12 amino acids. This CDR3 reads CASSSHGRRAFF. The CDR3 DNA reads TGTGCCAGCAGCTCACATGGGAGGAGAGCTTTCTTT.

The rearrangement joins TRBV27 to TRBJ1-3, with a tentative D call TRBD1 (5 bases). Trimming took off 0 bases at V and 2 bases at J, with 11 bases between the two ends. Germline CDR1 MNHEY, CDR2 SMNVEV (reference sequence). The CDR3 length is 16 residues. Written as DNA, the CDR3 is TGTGCCAGCAGTTTATCTCGCCGGGGGACTGGAAACACCATATATTTT. It encodes CASSLSRRGTGNTIYF.

V usage is TRBV13 and J usage is TRBJ2-3, with 11 bases identical to TRBD2. The CDR3 runs 19 residues. Looked up from germline, CDR1 is PRHDT and CDR2 is FYEKMQ (reference sequence). V lost 0 bases, J lost 4 bases, and 12 bases stayed unmatched. CDR3 protein: CASSLGYELAGVTADTQYF. CDR3 nucleotides: TGTGCCAGCAGCTTAGGGTATGAACTAGCGGGGGTAACGGCAGATACGCAGTATTTT.

V gene TRBV5-1 combines with J gene TRBJ2-2; 12 bases line up with TRBD2. The junction had 1 base not matched to a gene; V was cut back by 1 base and J by 0 bases. Germline V lookup: CDR1 SGHRS, CDR2 YFSETQ. The CDR3 is 17 amino acids. The CDR3 DNA is TGCGCCAGCAGCTTGAGGACTAGCGGGGCGAACACCGGGGAGCTGTTTTTT. Amino acid sequence: CASSLRTSGANTGELFF.

This rearrangement joins TRBV18 to TRBJ2-4, with 10 positions matching TRBD2. The CDR3 spans 14 residues. With 3 bases clipped from V and 9 bases from J, the junction kept 5 bases outside the gene matches. Germline V lookup: CDR1 KGHSH, CDR2 LQKENI. CDR3 sequence reads: CASSPGTSVSIQYF. The DNA for the CDR3 is TGTGCCAGCTCACCGGGGACTAGCGTAAGCATTCAGTACTTC. Full variable domain (rest looked up from reference TRBV18 and TRBJ2-4): NAGVMQNPRHLVRRRGQEARLRCSPMKGHSHVYWYRQLPEEGLKFMVYLQKENIIDESGMPKERFSAEFPKEGPSILRIQQVVRGDSAAYFCASSPGTSVSIQYFGAGTRLSVL.

The chain carries TRBV6-6 and TRBJ2-7, with 12 bases aligning to TRBD2. The germline CDR1 and CDR2 sequences are MNHNY and SVGAGI (reference sequence). After removal of 7 bases from V and 4 bases from J, the junction contained 11 bases not matched to a gene. CDR3 size: 16 residues. The CDR3 sequence: CASTQGGGLAGYEQYV. DNA of the CDR3: TGTGCCAGCACCCAAGGTGGGGGACTAGCGGGTTACGAGCAGTACGTC.

Of note for this clone: The same CDR3 can be traced to other DNA sequences in this sample. The J gene is TRBJ2-5, the V gene TRBV5-1, with TRBD2 matching 7 bases. The V gene's germline CDR1 is SGHRS and CDR2 YFSETQ. The CDR3 has 14 residues. V dropped 4 bases and J dropped 5; count of bases not matched to a gene: 8. The CDR3, as DNA: TGCGCCAGCAGCCTTCCCGGACTAGGGGAGACCCAGTACTTC. This translates into CASSLPGLGETQYF. The variable domain in full, with the rest retrieved from reference TRBV5-1 and TRBJ2-5, is KAGVTQTPRYLIKTRGQQVTLSCSPISGHRSVSWYQQTPGQGLQFLFEYFSETQRNKGNFPGRFSGRQFSNSRSEMNVSTLELGDSALYLCASSLPGLGETQYFGPGTRLLVL.